Following are 2 T cell receptor beta chains from one sample sequenced in a study of T-cell reconstitution after alpha-beta-depleted transplantation in children. Unique molecular identifiers were used in preparing the TCRbeta library. From the PCR reads, TCRdb called clonotypes with MiXCR, one entry per CDR3 protein. The sample contains about 280,000 distinct CDR3 sequences, under 14% of which appear only once. Material: peripheral blood, obtained 180 days after TCRalphabeta/CD19-depleted stem cell transplant. The receptors derive from a male patient between 2 and 10 years old who had a stem cell transplant for chronic granulomatous disease, so the T cells may come from the graft donor.

This clonotype was counted at least ten times. This chain links TRBV28 with TRBJ2-5; 11 bases are shared with TRBD2. CDR1 is MDHEN, CDR2 SYDVKM, per germline. J lost 2 bases, V lost 3 bases, and 5 bases had no gene match. This CDR3 is built from 16 residues. The CDR3 DNA is TGTGCCAGCAGTTTTGGGACTAGCGGTGTTCAAGAGACCCAGTACTTC. Its translation: CASSFGTSGVQETQYF.

This clonotype was observed at least ten times. V and J are TRBV12-3 or TRBV12-4 and TRBJ2-5; tentatively, D is TRBD2 (6 bases). The CDR3 spans 14 residues. Between the trimmed V and J ends, which lost 5 bases and 1 base, there was a span of 11 bases. Here the CDR3 reads CASSTGLLQETQYF. CDR3 DNA sequence: TGTGCCAGCAGTACGGGACTCCTCCAAGAGACCCAGTACTTC.